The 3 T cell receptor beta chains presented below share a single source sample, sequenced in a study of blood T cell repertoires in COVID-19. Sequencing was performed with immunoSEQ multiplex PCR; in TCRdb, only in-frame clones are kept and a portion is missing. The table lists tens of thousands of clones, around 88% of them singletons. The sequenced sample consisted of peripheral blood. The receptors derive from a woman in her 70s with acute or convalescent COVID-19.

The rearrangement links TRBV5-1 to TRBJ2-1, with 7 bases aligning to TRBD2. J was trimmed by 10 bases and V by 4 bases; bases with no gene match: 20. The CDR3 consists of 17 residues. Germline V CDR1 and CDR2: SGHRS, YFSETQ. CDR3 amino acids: CASSPGSGGPPMGEQFF. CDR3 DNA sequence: TGCGCCAGCAGCCCGGGGTCGGGAGGCCCACCTATGGGGGAGCAGTTCTTC.

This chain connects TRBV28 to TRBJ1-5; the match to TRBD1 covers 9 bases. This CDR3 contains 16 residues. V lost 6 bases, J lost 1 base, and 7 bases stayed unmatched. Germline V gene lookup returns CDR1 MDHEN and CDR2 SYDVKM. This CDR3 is CASRLQGAGSNQPQHF. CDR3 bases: TGTGCCAGCAGACTACAGGGGGCGGGAAGCAATCAGCCCCAGCATTTT.

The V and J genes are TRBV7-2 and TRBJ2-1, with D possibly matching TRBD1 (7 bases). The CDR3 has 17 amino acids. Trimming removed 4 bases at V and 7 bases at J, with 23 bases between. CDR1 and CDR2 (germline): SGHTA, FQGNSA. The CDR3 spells CASSSVEGQFAPNEQFF. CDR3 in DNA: TGTGCCAGCAGCTCGGTGGAGGGACAGTTTGCCCCGAATGAGCAGTTCTTC.